This T cell receptor (beta chain) derives from a study of cytomegalovirus exposure and HLA in healthy donors. Study in general: The platform used for the 120 validation repertoires matched that of the 500 to 850 first-cohort repertoires, a later analysis reported.

Assay used: immunoSEQ multiplex PCR; TCRdb lists only in-frame clones, some missing. Of about 240,000 clones listed, approximately 86% were seen once; the top ten hold about 1.2%. CDR3 length equals 14 residues. Trimming pared 6 bases from V and 5 bases from J, leaving 14 bases between. The germline V gene encodes CDR1 LNHDA and CDR2 SQIVND (reference sequence). The clonotype comes from a woman aged 25 to 39 in good health and CMV-seropositive. Sequenced material: PBMCs. This chain joins TRBV19 and TRBJ1-5, with D possibly TRBD1 on 6 matching bases. CDR3 residues: CASRSGAGDQPQHF. The CDR3 bases are TGTGCCAGTAGATCCGGGGCAGGGGATCAGCCCCAGCATTTT.